The 14 T cell receptor beta chains below come from one sample, sequenced in a study of T cell responses to AZD1222 COVID-19 vaccine. Assay: immunoSEQ multiplex PCR; the TCRdb copy retains only in-frame clones and omits some. The sample shows about 86,000 clones, roughly 89% of them seen only once. Sequences were derived from peripheral blood, sampled 28 days after the second AZD1222 dose. The receptor set was obtained from an adult who received the AZD1222 COVID-19 vaccine.

This chain connects TRBV12-3 or TRBV12-4 to TRBJ1-1; D is ambiguous. With 3 bases removed from V and 0 bases from J, the gap between germline ends came to 5 bases. The CDR3 contains 13 residues. DNA of the CDR3: TGTGCCAGCAGTTTTGGGATGAACACTGAAGCTTTCTTT. Residues: CASSFGMNTEAFF.

V usage is TRBV7-8 and J usage is TRBJ1-2, with D possibly TRBD1 on 6 matching bases. V lost 2 bases and J lost 4, with 20 bases in between. The germline V gene encodes CDR1 SGHVS and CDR2 FQNEAQ. The CDR3 contains 17 residues. For the CDR3, the DNA is TGTGCCAGCAGCTTAAAGTTTTTGGGGGGGCGCACCTATGGCTACACCTTC. Translation gives CASSLKFLGGRTYGYTF.

This clone was counted once. CDR3 residues: CASSPRRTSGGAGQETQYF. CDR3 coding DNA: TGTGCCAGCAGCCCCAGGAGGACTAGCGGGGGGGCCGGGCAAGAGACCCAGTACTTC. V is TRBV3-1 (or the pseudogene TRBV3-2) and J is TRBJ2-5; 15 bases map to TRBD2. Trimming cost V 4 bases and J 2 bases; bases outside gene matches: 11. Germline-derived CDR1 and CDR2 are LGHDT and YNNKEL (reference sequence). The CDR3 is 19 amino acids.

The V call is TRBV5-5, the J call TRBJ2-1; 10 bases agree with TRBD2. The V and J ends lost 5 bases and 10 bases, in that order; junction bases with no gene match: 6. Germline CDR1 and CDR2: SGHKS and YYEKEE (reference sequence). This CDR3 is 13 amino acids long. This CDR3 is CASRSGGASEQFF. The CDR3 DNA reads TGTGCCAGCAGAAGCGGGGGGGCCTCAGAGCAGTTCTTC.

The DNA for the CDR3 is TGTGCCAGCAGCCTCGGTGGACAGAATGAAAAACTGTTTTTT. This sequence encodes CASSLGGQNEKLFF. V is TRBV7-9 and J is TRBJ1-4, with D maybe TRBD1 (6 bases). Per the germline V gene, CDR1 is SEHNR and CDR2 is FQNEAQ (reference sequence). V lost 5 bases and J lost 5, with 12 bases in between. CDR3 length: 14 residues.

The chain uses TRBV21-1 and TRBJ2-5; TRBD1, as called in the table, went unchecked against the DNA. TRBV21-1 is noted as a pseudogene. The CDR3 contains 13 residues. The CDR3 DNA sequence: TGTGCCCCCCCAAGGGGGCAAAGGGAGACCCAGTACTTC. Amino acids: CAPPRGQRETQYF.

This chain connects TRBV4-1 to TRBJ2-5, with 15 bases that match TRBD2. The CDR3 is 19 amino acids. Germline CDR1 reads MGHRA; CDR2 reads YSYEKL. V lost 5 bases and J lost 5; bases outside the gene matches: 15. CDR3 in DNA: TGCGCCAGCAGCAGGAAATGGACTAGCGGGGGGGAAGGGTCGGAGACCCAGTACTTC. It specifies CASSRKWTSGGEGSETQYF.

This clone appeared once. The rearrangement uses TRBV14 and TRBJ2-7; D might be TRBD1 (5 bases). The CDR3 loop spans 14 amino acids. Trimming took off 2 bases at V and 3 bases at J, with 11 bases between the two ends. Germline V gene lookup returns CDR1 SGHDN and CDR2 FVKESK. CDR3 coding DNA: TGTGCCAGCAGCCAAAGGGGCGGCTACTACGAGCAGTACTTC. Amino acid sequence: CASSQRGGYYEQYF.

The V call is TRBV2, the J call TRBJ2-2, with TRBD1 matching 10 bases. The junction had 7 bases not matched to a gene; V was cut back by 7 bases and J by 5 bases. CDR1 is SNHLY and CDR2 is FYNNEI in the germline V gene. This CDR3 has 15 residues. The CDR3 spells CASIPGQGFTGELFF. The CDR3 coding sequence is TGTGCCAGCATTCCGGGACAGGGGTTTACCGGGGAGCTGTTTTTT.

The rearrangement uses TRBV5-4 and TRBJ1-4; 10 nucleotides match TRBD1. CDR1 is SGHNT, CDR2 YYREEE, per germline (reference sequence). V gave up 2 bases and J gave up 6 bases; unmatched junction bases: 4. This CDR3 has 15 residues. DNA for the CDR3: TGTGCCAGCAGCTTTCAGACAGGGGGCCATGAAAAACTGTTTTTT. Amino acid sequence: CASSFQTGGHEKLFF. Full variable domain (outside the CDR3, taken from reference TRBV5-4 and TRBJ1-4): ETGVTQSPTHLIKTRGQQVTLRCSSQSGHNTVSWYQQALGQGPQFIFQYYREEENGRGNFPPRFSGLQFPNYSSELNVNALELDDSALYLCASSFQTGGHEKLFFGSGTQLSVL.

This CDR3 reads CAISEDRDMANVLTF. The CDR3 DNA is TGTGCCATCAGTGAGGACAGGGATATGGCCAACGTCCTGACTTTC. The V and J genes are TRBV10-3 and TRBJ2-6, with TRBD1 identical over 7 bases. Germline V gene lookup returns CDR1 ENHRY and CDR2 SYGVKD. The CDR3 has 15 residues. The V segment lost 2 bases and the J segment 6 bases; nucleotides outside the gene matches: 4.

The genes are TRBV5-6 and TRBJ1-5; 9 bases match TRBD1. The CDR3 extends over 16 amino acids. V shed 0 bases and J 4 bases; nucleotides not matched to a gene: 5. From germline, CDR1 is SGHDT and CDR2 YYEEEE. The CDR3 spells CASSLVGQGSNQPQHF. The CDR3 DNA reads TGTGCCAGCAGCTTGGTGGGACAGGGTAGTAATCAGCCCCAGCATTTT.

This chain joins TRBV30 and TRBJ2-1; TRBD2 might be the D (5 bases). Trimming pared 0 bases from V and 9 bases from J, leaving 18 bases between. The CDR3 contains 15 residues. Germline-derived CDR1 and CDR2 are GTSNPN and SVGIG (reference sequence). This chain's CDR3 is CAWSVLSVPTSEQFF. Written as DNA, the CDR3 is TGTGCCTGGAGTGTACTTAGCGTTCCTACATCTGAGCAGTTCTTC.

The rearrangement links TRBV6-2 or TRBV6-3 to TRBJ2-7, with D hard to call. The CDR3 length is 12 residues. Trimming stripped 2 bases from V and 7 bases from J, with 9 bases between. Germline CDR1 MNHEY, CDR2 SVGEGT. The CDR3 loop reads CASSYQGWEQYF. DNA of the CDR3: TGTGCCAGCAGTTACCAAGGATGGGAGCAGTACTTC.